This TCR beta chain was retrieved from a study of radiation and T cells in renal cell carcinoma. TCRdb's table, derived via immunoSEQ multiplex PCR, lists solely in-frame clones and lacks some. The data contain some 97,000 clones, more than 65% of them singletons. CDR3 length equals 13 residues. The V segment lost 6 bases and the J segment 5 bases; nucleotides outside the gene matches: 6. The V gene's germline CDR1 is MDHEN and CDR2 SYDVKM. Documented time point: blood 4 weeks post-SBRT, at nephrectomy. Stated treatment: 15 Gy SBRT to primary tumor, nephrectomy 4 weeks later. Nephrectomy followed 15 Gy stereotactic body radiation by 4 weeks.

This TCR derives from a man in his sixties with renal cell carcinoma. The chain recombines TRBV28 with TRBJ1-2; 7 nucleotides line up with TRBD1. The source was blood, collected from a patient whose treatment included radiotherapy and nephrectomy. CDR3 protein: CASSPGQHYGYTF. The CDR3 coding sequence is TGTGCCAGCAGCCCGGGACAGCATTATGGCTACACCTTC.